This T cell receptor (beta chain) derives from a study of cytomegalovirus exposure and HLA in healthy donors. Whole-study results and caveats: For TCR beta chains, V- and J-gene trimming was later linked to a missense DCLRE1C variant. Sequencing probably produced one cluster of sequence variants that were highly shared. Per a prior analysis, the majority of TCR beta V segments were productive roughly 90% or roughly 30% of the time.

The study ran its PCR with 60 Vbeta and 13 Jbeta primers. This table comes from immunoSEQ multiplex PCR, and its TCRdb copy is limited to in-frame clones, with some not included. The sample lists roughly 130,000 clones; over 60% were seen once. The donors were healthy bone marrow donors. About this clone itself: Its matching antigen is unknown.

The CDR3 extends over 15 amino acids. CDR1 is MNHEY and CDR2 is SVGAGI in the germline V gene. V gave up 5 bases and J gave up 2 bases, with 14 bases separating them. The sample taken for sequencing was PBMCs. The receptor comes from a man between 18 and 35 years old in good health and CMV-seronegative. The J gene is TRBJ2-3, the V gene TRBV6-5; D ambiguous. This CDR3 reads CASSLTRTLTDTQYF. CDR3 bases: TGTGCCAGCAGTCTTACTCGTACTCTCACAGATACGCAGTATTTT.